The 20 T cell receptor beta chains presented below share a single source sample, sequenced in a study of beta chain features in type 1 diabetes. Expressed TCRB transcripts got sequenced, as all isolated RNA was reverse transcribed. The repertoire was sequenced with immunoSEQ multiplex PCR; TCRdb's copy has only in-frame clones and lacks some. Among 200,000 to 250,000 clones listed, 11% were seen once. The source material was central memory CD4+ T cells from blood. The receptor set was obtained from a man younger than 35 in good health.

This clone was detected ten times or more. V and J are TRBV6-1 and TRBJ2-1; D may be TRBD2 (5 bases). The CDR3 has 15 residues. Trimming cost V 5 bases and J 4 bases, with 15 bases left between them. Germline V CDR1 and CDR2: MNHNS, SASEGT. The CDR3 coding sequence is TGTGCCAGCAGTTGGGCTAGCCCCTCGTACAATGAGCAGTTCTTC. Translation: CASSWASPSYNEQFF.

This clone showed up just a few times. The CDR3 region is CASSQDTSGEQYF. DNA of the CDR3: TGTGCCAGCAGCCAAGATACATCGGGCGAGCAGTACTTC. The gene calls are TRBV4-2 and TRBJ2-7; D gene ambiguous. Trimming shortened V by 0 bases and J by 6 bases, and 9 bases separated the two germline ends. This CDR3 has 13 residues. The germline V gene has CDR1 LGHNA and CDR2 YNFKEQ.

The chain has TRBV6-5 and TRBJ2-7; tentatively, D is TRBD2 (6 bases). The germline CDR1 and CDR2 sequences are MNHEY and SVGAGI. V lost 5 bases and J 6 bases, leaving 20 bases between the germline ends. The CDR3 is 15 residues long. CDR3 nucleotides: TGTGCCAGCAGTCCCCCCGGGACGGGAGCTGGCGAGCAGTACTTC. It yields the protein CASSPPGTGAGEQYF.

V usage is TRBV30 and J usage is TRBJ2-1; 15 bases align to TRBD2. The CDR3 runs to 16 residues. Unmatched junction bases numbered 5, after V lost 0 bases and J lost 8 bases. In germline, CDR1 is GTSNPN, CDR2 SVGIG (reference sequence). The CDR3 DNA reads TGTGCCTGGAGTGTATGGACTAGCGGGAGGGTATATGAGCAGTTCTTC. Translation gives CAWSVWTSGRVYEQFF.

This clone was observed at least ten times. The J gene is TRBJ2-3, the V gene TRBV7-2; D unclear. The V end was cut by 5 bases, the J end by 1 base, with 13 bases between. Germline assignment: CDR1 SGHTA and CDR2 FQGNSA. There are 15 residues in the CDR3. CDR3 in amino acids: CASSVLATGTDTQYF. Written as DNA, the CDR3 is TGTGCCAGCAGCGTGCTCGCGACGGGCACAGATACGCAGTATTTT.

Notes on this clone: Other nucleotide sequences from this sample produce the same CDR3. The chain recombines TRBV5-1 with TRBJ2-2; 11 nucleotides agree with TRBD1. CDR1 and CDR2 from the germline V gene are SGHRS and YFSETQ. The V and J ends lost 4 bases and 4 bases, in that order; junction bases with no gene match: 3. The CDR3 contains 15 residues. Written as DNA, the CDR3 is TGCGCCAGCAGCCCGGGGACAGGGGGCACCGGGGAGCTGTTTTTT. Encoded protein: CASSPGTGGTGELFF.

This clone was picked up a small number of times. The rearrangement links TRBV6-6 to TRBJ2-7; tentative D call: TRBD2 (6 bases). There are 13 residues in the CDR3. Germline CDR1 and CDR2: MNHNY and SVGAGI (reference sequence). The V gene lost 6 bases and the J gene lost 6 bases, with 15 bases spanning the gap. The CDR3 loop reads CASRIREYSEQYF. In nucleotides, the CDR3 is TGTGCCAGCAGGATCCGGGAGTATAGCGAGCAGTACTTC.

The chain uses TRBV4-2 and TRBJ2-3, with 8 bases identical to TRBD2. There are 17 residues in the CDR3. Germline V gene sequence: CDR1 LGHNA, CDR2 YNFKEQ. V shed 0 bases and J 4 bases; nucleotides not matched to a gene: 9. CDR3 bases: TGTGCCAGCAGCCAAGATCTCCCCGGGAGGGCCCCAGATACGCAGTATTTT. It codes for CASSQDLPGRAPDTQYF.

The CDR3 protein is CASRLFRTSAEQFF. Written as DNA, the CDR3 is TGTGCCAGCAGGCTGTTTAGGACTAGCGCCGAGCAGTTCTTC. The chain employs TRBV21-1 and TRBJ2-1; the tabulated D call, TRBD2, remains unverified against the DNA. TRBV21-1 is a pseudogene. The CDR3 runs 14 residues.

This clone was recorded a few times. V is TRBV29-1 and J is TRBJ2-2, with TRBD1 matching 7 bases. Germline values: CDR1 SQVTM, CDR2 ANQGSEA. J gave up 0 bases and V 6 bases, and 10 bases lay outside the gene matches. The CDR3 is 16 residues long. The CDR3 bases are TGCAGCGTCCAAAAAAAGGGGACAGCGAACACCGGGGAGCTGTTTTTT. Translating it yields CSVQKKGTANTGELFF.

The chain couples TRBV30 to TRBJ2-2; 9 bases line up with TRBD1. J was trimmed by 6 bases and V by 1 base; bases with no gene match: 9. The germline V gene encodes CDR1 GTSNPN and CDR2 SVGIG (reference sequence). CDR3 length equals 16 residues. CDR3 sequence reads: CAWSESGTGPPGELFF. Here the CDR3 DNA reads TGTGCCTGGAGTGAGAGCGGGACAGGGCCGCCCGGGGAGCTGTTTTTT.

This clone was seen repeatedly, ten times or more. The chain carries TRBV27 and TRBJ2-6; D gene ambiguous. Germline CDR1 MNHEY, CDR2 SMNVEV (reference sequence). The CDR3 loop spans 13 amino acids. V dropped 5 bases and J dropped 0 bases, with 2 bases sitting between them. The DNA of the CDR3 is TGTGCCAGCAGTGCCTCTGGGGCCAACGTCCTGACTTTC. Amino acid sequence: CASSASGANVLTF.

This clone has just a few counts. The chain joins TRBV4-2 to TRBJ2-3; 10 bases are a match to TRBD2. The CDR3 totals 16 residues. V shed 1 base, J shed 4 bases, and the junction held 5 bases outside the gene matches. The germline V gene has CDR1 LGHNA and CDR2 YNFKEQ. CDR3 region: CASSQVASGSADTQYF. The DNA for the CDR3 is TGTGCCAGCAGCCAAGTGGCTAGCGGGAGTGCAGATACGCAGTATTTT.

The CDR3 loop is CASSLERGGGSYEQYF. CDR3 DNA sequence: TGTGCCAGCAGCTTAGAACGTGGAGGGGGCTCCTACGAGCAGTACTTC. The chain is built from TRBV11-3 and TRBJ2-7; perhaps D is TRBD1 or TRBD2 (6 bases each). The CDR3 extends over 16 amino acids. With 0 bases removed from V and 0 bases from J, the gap between germline ends came to 12 bases. The germline gives CDR1 SGHNT, CDR2 YENEEA.

This clone was seen repeatedly, ten times or more. The chain employs TRBV5-1 and TRBJ2-1; TRBD2 aligns across 7 bases. The germline CDR1 and CDR2 sequences are SGHRS and YFSETQ. The CDR3 is 15 amino acids. V shed 4 bases and J 1 base; nucleotides not matched to a gene: 5. The CDR3 loop reads CASSKAGISYNEQFF. In nucleotides, the CDR3 is TGCGCCAGCAGCAAAGCGGGAATTTCCTACAATGAGCAGTTCTTC.

This clone came up a few times. The chain couples TRBV7-2 to TRBJ1-6, with 7 positions matching TRBD1. The CDR3 is made up of 14 amino acids. Germline CDR1 SGHTA, CDR2 FQGNSA. Trimming took 3 bases from V and 7 from J; bases not matched to a gene: 3. The CDR3 bases are TGTGCCAGCAGCTTGGGACAGACCAATTCACCCCTCCACTTT. This encodes CASSLGQTNSPLHF.

Remarks on this clone: Within the sample, other DNA sequences also encode this same CDR3. The rearrangement uses TRBV6-1 and TRBJ2-7, with TRBD1 matching over 8 bases. Germline loops: CDR1 MNHNS, CDR2 SASEGT. This CDR3 comprises 15 residues. The V gene end was trimmed by 0 bases and the J gene end by 4 bases; junction bases not matched to a gene: 5. The CDR3 loop is CASSEAPGQGYEQYF. CDR3 nucleotides: TGTGCCAGCAGTGAAGCGCCAGGACAGGGATACGAGCAGTACTTC.

This clone was found a few times. The same CDR3 arises from other DNA sequences in this sample as well. The chain couples TRBV5-4 to TRBJ2-1, with 9 nucleotides matching TRBD2. The CDR3 is 16 residues long. V lost 1 base, J lost 0 bases, and 2 bases stayed unmatched. The V gene's germline CDR1 is SGHNT and CDR2 YYREEE (reference sequence). CDR3 in amino acids: CASSLISGSSYNEQFF. CDR3 nucleotide sequence: TGTGCCAGCAGCTTGATTAGCGGGAGCTCCTACAATGAGCAGTTCTTC.

This clone was recorded at least ten times. The chain recombines TRBV2 with TRBJ2-5, with 10 bases aligning to TRBD2. After removal of 1 base from V and 5 bases from J, the junction contained 4 bases not matched to a gene. There are 15 residues in the CDR3. The germline V gene has CDR1 SNHLY and CDR2 FYNNEI. The CDR3 loop is CASSEELAGRETQYF. CDR3 DNA: TGTGCCAGCAGTGAAGAACTAGCGGGACGGGAGACCCAGTACTTC.

This clone was picked up a small number of times. This chain joins TRBV28 and TRBJ2-3; D is unresolved. Looked up from germline, CDR1 is MDHEN and CDR2 is SYDVKM. The CDR3 has 13 amino acids. V lost 1 base to trimming and J lost 1 base, with 3 bases between them. CDR3: CASSLSGTDTQYF. The CDR3, as DNA: TGTGCCAGCAGTTTATCGGGCACAGATACGCAGTATTTT.